The 14 T cell receptor beta chains below were found in one sample sequenced in a study of blood T cell repertoires in COVID-19. This table comes from immunoSEQ multiplex PCR, and its TCRdb copy is limited to in-frame clones, with some not included. The sample gives about 90,000 clones, 75% to 85% of which show up once; roughly 9.8% is in the top ten. Source material: peripheral blood. Receptor source: an elderly woman with acute or convalescent COVID-19.

The chain carries TRBV3-1 (or the pseudogene TRBV3-2) and TRBJ1-2, with D possibly being TRBD1 (5 bases). Germline V gene data show CDR1 as LGHDT and CDR2 as YNNKEL (reference sequence). Trimming removed 4 bases at V and 3 bases at J, with 9 bases between. The CDR3 loop spans 13 amino acids. The CDR3 nucleotides read TGTGCCAGCAGCCGGTCGACAGACTATGGCTACACCTTC. Its protein product is CASSRSTDYGYTF.

The chain carries TRBV5-1 and TRBJ1-6; 12 positions match TRBD1. The CDR3 has 16 amino acids. Germline V CDR1 and CDR2: SGHRS, YFSETQ. V trimming: 2 bases; J trimming: 7 bases; junction bases outside the gene matches: 4. In DNA, the CDR3 is TGCGCCAGCAGCTTTGAGGGACAGGGGGCAAATTCACCCCTCCACTTT. Translated, it gives CASSFEGQGANSPLHF.

The chain is built from TRBV11-2 and TRBJ2-7; D uncertain. The CDR3 covers 12 residues. Germline assignment: CDR1 SGHAT and CDR2 FQNNGV. Trimming removed 0 bases at V and 4 bases at J, with 4 bases between. CDR3 DNA sequence: TGTGCCAGCAGCTTAGATCAGTACGAGCAGTACTTC. Its protein is CASSLDQYEQYF. The complete variable domain, with remaining parts taken from reference TRBV11-2 and TRBJ2-7, reads EAGVAQSPRYKIIEKRQSVAFWCNPISGHATLYWYQQILGQGPKLLIQFQNNGVVDDSQLPKDRFSAERLKGVDSTLKIQPAKLEDSAVYLCASSLDQYEQYFGPGTRLTVT.

This chain connects TRBV3-1 (or the pseudogene TRBV3-2) to TRBJ1-2; 7 positions match TRBD1. The ends lost 2 bases at V and 7 bases at J; junction bases unmatched: 4. Germline V gene sequence: CDR1 LGHDT, CDR2 YNNKEL (reference sequence). CDR3 length: 13 amino acids. The CDR3 region is CASSQRTGRGYTF. The CDR3 DNA reads as TGTGCCAGCAGCCAACGGACAGGACGTGGCTACACCTTC.

In its sample, this clone was seen a few times. The V and J genes are TRBV7-3 and TRBJ1-1; 7 nucleotides agree with TRBD1. The CDR3 sequence is 14 residues long. Germline loops: CDR1 SGHTA, CDR2 FQGTGA. The ends lost 5 bases at V and 3 bases at J; junction bases unmatched: 6. CDR3 residues: CASSPTGADTEAFF. The DNA of the CDR3 is TGTGCCAGCAGCCCAACAGGGGCGGACACTGAAGCTTTCTTT.

This clone was observed a single time. CDR3 nucleotide sequence: TGTGCCAGCAGCTTAGCAAAAGCGTCCCCTGAAGCTTTCTTT. The encoded protein is CASSLAKASPEAFF. V gene TRBV11-1 combines with J gene TRBJ1-1; D call uncertain. The V and J ends lost 0 bases and 6 bases respectively, with 11 bases between them. The V gene's germline CDR1 is SGHAT and CDR2 FQDESV (reference sequence). The CDR3 has 14 residues.

The sample holds one count of this clone. Other DNA sequences in this specimen translate into the identical CDR3. J is TRBJ2-1 and V is TRBV6-2 or TRBV6-3; 7 bases line up with TRBD2. The junction had 7 bases not matched to a gene; V was cut back by 2 bases and J by 9 bases. Germline loops: CDR1 MNHEY, CDR2 SVGEGT. The CDR3 has 14 amino acids. The CDR3 DNA sequence: TGTGCCAGCAGTTACCAGGCGGGAGTCAGTGAGCAGTTCTTC. Translating gives CASSYQAGVSEQFF.

The rearrangement joins TRBV12-3 or TRBV12-4 to TRBJ2-2; D may be TRBD1 (6 bases). Trimming took 6 bases from V and 5 from J, leaving 7 bases between them. This CDR3 has 12 residues. Written as DNA, the CDR3 is TGTGCCAGCAGCGACAGGACCGGGGAGCTGTTTTTT. This codes for CASSDRTGELFF.

CDR3: CASTGQGRYEQYF. For the CDR3, the DNA is TGTGCCAGCACGGGACAGGGGAGGTACGAGCAGTACTTC. The chain uses TRBV27 and TRBJ2-7, with TRBD1 matching 10 bases. This CDR3 is built from 13 residues. With 7 bases clipped from V and 4 bases from J, the junction kept 4 bases outside the gene matches. Germline V gives CDR1 MNHEY, CDR2 SMNVEV (reference sequence).

As regards this clone: The junction departs from the called germline gene at one end, perhaps through a read error. The CDR3 protein is CASSWAAETTPDF. The CDR3 DNA reads as TGCGCCAGCAGCTGGGCAGCCGAGACTACCCCTGACTTC. The chain employs TRBV5-1 and TRBJ2-5; possibly TRBD2 for D (5 bases). There are 13 residues in the CDR3. Germline V lookup: CDR1 SGHRS, CDR2 YFSETQ.

The chain links TRBV19 to TRBJ1-1; TRBD1 aligns across 9 bases. J gave up 5 bases and V 4 bases, and 2 bases lay outside the gene matches. The V gene's germline CDR1 is LNHDA and CDR2 SQIVND (reference sequence). This CDR3 comprises 13 residues. The CDR3 protein is CASSNRGRTEAFF. CDR3 in DNA: TGTGCCAGTAGTAACAGGGGGCGGACTGAAGCTTTCTTT.

This clone was picked up a small number of times. This chain links TRBV30 with TRBJ2-4; tentative D call: TRBD1 (6 bases). The CDR3 has 15 amino acids. Germline V gene sequence: CDR1 GTSNPN, CDR2 SVGIG (reference sequence). With 5 bases removed from V and 11 bases from J, the gap between germline ends came to 25 bases. The CDR3 sequence is CAWESGPAGAVFQYF. In nucleotides, the CDR3 is TGTGCCTGGGAATCCGGACCGGCAGGGGCGGTCTTTCAGTACTTC.

The table lists this clone with many counts. This chain links TRBV2 with TRBJ2-2, with D perhaps TRBD1 (6 bases). Germline CDR1 and CDR2: SNHLY and FYNNEI. V was trimmed by 11 bases and J by 7 bases, leaving 17 bases between them. This CDR3 has 13 amino acids. The DNA for the CDR3 is TGTGCCTCAAGAGCCAGGGGTGGCGGGGAGCTGTTTTTT. Translation gives CASRARGGGELFF.

This CDR3 is CASSFEQGAGYTF. CDR3 nucleotides: TGTGCCAGCAGCTTCGAGCAGGGGGCTGGCTACACCTTC. The V and J genes are TRBV7-9 and TRBJ1-2; 8 nucleotides align to TRBD1. The trim removed 3 bases at V and 7 bases at J, leaving 4 bases unmatched. CDR1 and CDR2 from the germline V gene are SEHNR and FQNEAQ (reference sequence). The CDR3 is 13 residues long.